Many counts were recorded for the clone carrying this TCR beta chain. The antigen remains undetermined. Trimming at V came to 4 bases and at J to 3 bases, leaving 11 bases not matched to a gene. This CDR3 contains 17 residues. Germline V gives CDR1 SEHNR, CDR2 FQNEAQ (reference sequence). The source of the sample is a study of Graves' ophthalmopathy and Graves' hyperthyroidism. Orbital computed tomography, thyroid ultrasound, TRAb, serum thyroxine and clinical symptoms formed the basis of diagnosis. Amplification of the TCR beta CDR3 regions used RNA transcripts (as template). First-round RT-PCR employed HTBI primers, with a second-round multiplex PCR after it. MiXCR, applied by TCRdb to the multiplex PCR reads, yields one record per CDR3 protein. The sample yields over a million distinct CDR3 sequences, roughly two fifths seen once. Study-wide findings and caveats: Ophthalmopathy versus stable hyperthyroidism: 13-signature model gave roughly 88% sensitivity, 75% to 82% specificity.

The chain combines TRBV7-9 with TRBJ1-4; 7 bases are a match to TRBD1. Sample: peripheral blood or thyroid tissue (not recorded which). The clonotype was recovered from an adult man with Graves' hyperthyroidism. DNA of the CDR3: TGTGCCAGCAGCTCCCCTCGACAGGGTGGCTCTAATGAAAAACTGTTTTTT. The encoded protein is CASSSPRQGGSNEKLFF.